This note documents a single T cell receptor beta chain sequence. The CDR3 runs 14 residues. The V gene end was trimmed by 2 bases and the J gene end by 5 bases; junction bases not matched to a gene: 5. CDR1 is LNHNV and CDR2 is YYDKDF in the germline V gene (reference sequence). TCRdb's copy holds only in-frame clones and misses some; the assay was immunoSEQ multiplex PCR. Seen here are around 60,000 clones, around nine tenths observed once, and the top ten hold about 3.9%. This specimen belongs to a study of blood T cell repertoires in COVID-19. V gene TRBV15 combines with J gene TRBJ2-5, with 7 bases matching TRBD1. This clonotype was obtained from a human donor in a cohort sampled during active COVID-19. Material for sequencing was peripheral blood. The CDR3 loop reads CATSRYRGRETQYF. Written as DNA, the CDR3 is TGTGCCACCAGCAGATACAGGGGTAGGGAGACCCAGTACTTC.